This T cell receptor beta chain was identified in a study of blood T cell repertoires in COVID-19. Study information: Researchers got acute and convalescent COVID-19 samples from the United States, Italy and Spain. PBMCs, B-cell-depleted T cells, or T cells provided the cDNA or gDNA that made up the material.

The CDR3 is 14 amino acids. V lost 3 bases to trimming and J lost 2 bases, with 8 bases between them. Germline V gene lookup returns CDR1 LNHDA and CDR2 SQIVND (reference sequence). Authors' processing steps: Reference gene primers were amplified, and this amplification served to estimate nucleated cell counts. Sequencing was performed with immunoSEQ multiplex PCR; in TCRdb, only in-frame clones are kept and a portion is missing. V and J calls plus clone size are reproduced from that table; the DNA served to infer D and trimming. The sample contains some 96,000 clones, roughly 87% of which appear only once.

The chain has TRBV19 and TRBJ1-3; no clear D gene. The source material was peripheral blood. The TCR sequence derives from a man younger than 45 in a cohort sampled during active COVID-19. CDR3 DNA sequence: TGTGCCAGTAGTATCTCCCTCCCTGGAAACACCATATATTTT. As protein: CASSISLPGNTIYF. Combining the CDR3 with reference TRBV19 and TRBJ1-3 gives the whole variable domain DGGITQSPKYLFRKEGQNVTLSCEQNLNHDAMYWYRQDPGQGLRLIYYSQIVNDFQKGDIAEGYSVSREKKESFPLTVTSAQKNPTAFYLCASSISLPGNTIYFGEGSWLTVV.